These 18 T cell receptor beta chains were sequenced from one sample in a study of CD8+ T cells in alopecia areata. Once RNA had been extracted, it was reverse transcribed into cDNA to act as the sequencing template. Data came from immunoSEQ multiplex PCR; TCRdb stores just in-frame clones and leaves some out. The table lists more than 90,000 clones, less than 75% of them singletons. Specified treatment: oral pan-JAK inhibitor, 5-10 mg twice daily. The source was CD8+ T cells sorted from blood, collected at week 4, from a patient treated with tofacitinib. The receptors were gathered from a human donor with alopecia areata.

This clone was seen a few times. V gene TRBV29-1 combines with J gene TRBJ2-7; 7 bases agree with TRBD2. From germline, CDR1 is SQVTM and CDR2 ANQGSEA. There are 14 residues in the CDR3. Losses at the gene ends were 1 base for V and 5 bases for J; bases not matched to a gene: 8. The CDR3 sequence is CSVEGPGLQNEQYF. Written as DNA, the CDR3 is TGCAGCGTTGAAGGCCCGGGACTACAGAACGAGCAGTACTTC.

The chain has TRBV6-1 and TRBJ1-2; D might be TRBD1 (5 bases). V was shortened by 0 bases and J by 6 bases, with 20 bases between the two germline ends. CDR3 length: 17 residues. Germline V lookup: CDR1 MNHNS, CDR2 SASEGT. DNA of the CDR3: TGTGCCAGCAGTGAAGCGGTACCGACAGAAAGGGGTCATGGCTACACCTTC. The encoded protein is CASSEAVPTERGHGYTF.

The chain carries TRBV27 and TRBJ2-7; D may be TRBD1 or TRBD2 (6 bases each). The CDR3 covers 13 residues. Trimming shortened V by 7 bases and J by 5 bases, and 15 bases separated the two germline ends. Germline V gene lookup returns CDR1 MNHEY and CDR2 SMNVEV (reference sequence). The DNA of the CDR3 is TGTGCCAGCACCCCTCAGGGGACTCACGAGCAGTACTTC. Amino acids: CASTPQGTHEQYF.

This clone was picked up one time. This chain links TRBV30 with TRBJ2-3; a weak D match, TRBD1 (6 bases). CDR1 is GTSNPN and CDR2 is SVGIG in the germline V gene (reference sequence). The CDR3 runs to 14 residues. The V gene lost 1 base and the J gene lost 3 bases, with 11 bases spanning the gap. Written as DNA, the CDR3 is TGTGCCTGGAGTGGGAACAGGGAAACAGATACGCAGTATTTT. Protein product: CAWSGNRETDTQYF.

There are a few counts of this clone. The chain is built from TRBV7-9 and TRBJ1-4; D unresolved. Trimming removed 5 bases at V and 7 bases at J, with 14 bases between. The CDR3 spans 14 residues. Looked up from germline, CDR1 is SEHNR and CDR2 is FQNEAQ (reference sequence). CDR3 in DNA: TGTGCCAGCAGCCGGACTATGGAGGGTGAAAAACTGTTTTTT. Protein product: CASSRTMEGEKLFF.

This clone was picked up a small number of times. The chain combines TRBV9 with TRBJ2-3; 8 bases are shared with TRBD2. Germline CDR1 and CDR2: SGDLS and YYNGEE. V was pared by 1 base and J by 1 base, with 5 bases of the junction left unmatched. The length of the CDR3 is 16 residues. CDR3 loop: CASSVRGLAGTDTQYF. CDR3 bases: TGTGCCAGCAGCGTACGAGGACTAGCAGGCACAGATACGCAGTATTTT. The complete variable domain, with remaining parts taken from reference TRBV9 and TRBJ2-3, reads DSGVTQTPKHLITATGQRVTLRCSPRSGDLSVYWYQQSLDQGLQFLIQYYNGEERAKGNILERFSAQQFPDLHSELNLSSLELGDSALYFCASSVRGLAGTDTQYFGPGTRLTVL.

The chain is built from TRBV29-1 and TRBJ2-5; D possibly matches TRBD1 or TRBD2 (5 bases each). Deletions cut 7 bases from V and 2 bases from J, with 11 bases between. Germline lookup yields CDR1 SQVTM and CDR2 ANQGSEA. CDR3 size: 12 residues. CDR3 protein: CSARDLQETQYF. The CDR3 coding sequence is TGCAGCGCTCGGGACCTTCAAGAGACCCAGTACTTC.

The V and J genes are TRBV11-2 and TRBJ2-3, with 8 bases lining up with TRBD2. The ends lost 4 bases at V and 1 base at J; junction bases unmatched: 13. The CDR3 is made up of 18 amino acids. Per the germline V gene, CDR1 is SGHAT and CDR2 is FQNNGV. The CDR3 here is CASSSPSGGTLRTDTQYF. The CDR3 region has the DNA TGTGCCAGCAGCTCTCCCTCGGGGGGGACCCTCCGCACAGATACGCAGTATTTT. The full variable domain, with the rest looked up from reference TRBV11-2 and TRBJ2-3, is EAGVAQSPRYKIIEKRQSVAFWCNPISGHATLYWYQQILGQGPKLLIQFQNNGVVDDSQLPKDRFSAERLKGVDSTLKIQPAKLEDSAVYLCASSSPSGGTLRTDTQYFGPGTRLTVL.

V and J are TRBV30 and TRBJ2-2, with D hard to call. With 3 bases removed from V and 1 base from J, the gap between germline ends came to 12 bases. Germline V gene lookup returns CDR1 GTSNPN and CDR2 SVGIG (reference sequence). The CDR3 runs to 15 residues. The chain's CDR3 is CAWRTWAENTGELFF. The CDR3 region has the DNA TGTGCCTGGAGGACTTGGGCCGAGAACACCGGGGAGCTGTTTTTT.

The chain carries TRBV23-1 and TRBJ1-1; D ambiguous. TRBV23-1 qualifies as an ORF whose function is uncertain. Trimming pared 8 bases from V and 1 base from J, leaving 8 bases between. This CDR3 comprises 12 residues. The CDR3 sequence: CASGDQNTEAFF. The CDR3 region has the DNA TGCGCCAGCGGAGACCAGAACACTGAAGCTTTCTTT.

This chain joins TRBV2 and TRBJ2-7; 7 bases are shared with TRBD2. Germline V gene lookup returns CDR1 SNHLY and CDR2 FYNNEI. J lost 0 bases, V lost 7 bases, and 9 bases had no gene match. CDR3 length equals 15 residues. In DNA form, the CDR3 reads TGTGCCAGCATTGGTGACGGGAGGAGCTCCTACGAGCAGTACTTC. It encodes CASIGDGRSSYEQYF.

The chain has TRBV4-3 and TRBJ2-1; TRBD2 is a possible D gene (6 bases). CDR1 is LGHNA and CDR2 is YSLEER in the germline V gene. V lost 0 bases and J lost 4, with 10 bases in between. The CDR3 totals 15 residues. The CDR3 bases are TGCGCCAGCAGCCAAGAAGGCGGGGCTTACAATGAGCAGTTCTTC. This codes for CASSQEGGAYNEQFF.

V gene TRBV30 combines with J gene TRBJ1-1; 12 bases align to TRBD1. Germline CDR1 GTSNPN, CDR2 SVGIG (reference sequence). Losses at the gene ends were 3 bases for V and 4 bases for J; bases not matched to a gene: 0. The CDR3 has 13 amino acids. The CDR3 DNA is TGTGCCTGGAGGGGACAGGGGGCCACTGAAGCTTTCTTT. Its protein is CAWRGQGATEAFF.

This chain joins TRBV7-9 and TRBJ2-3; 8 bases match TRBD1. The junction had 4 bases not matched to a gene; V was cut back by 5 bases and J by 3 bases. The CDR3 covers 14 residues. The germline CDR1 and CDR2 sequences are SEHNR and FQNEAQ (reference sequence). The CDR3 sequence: CASSPRTGTDTQYF. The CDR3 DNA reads TGTGCCAGCAGCCCTAGGACAGGGACAGATACGCAGTATTTT.

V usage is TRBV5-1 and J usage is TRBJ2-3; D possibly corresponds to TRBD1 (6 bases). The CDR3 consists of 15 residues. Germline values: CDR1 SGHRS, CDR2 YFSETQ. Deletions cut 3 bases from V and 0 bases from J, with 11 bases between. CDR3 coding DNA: TGCGCCAGCAGCTCATGGACAGACAGCACAGATACGCAGTATTTT. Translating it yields CASSSWTDSTDTQYF.

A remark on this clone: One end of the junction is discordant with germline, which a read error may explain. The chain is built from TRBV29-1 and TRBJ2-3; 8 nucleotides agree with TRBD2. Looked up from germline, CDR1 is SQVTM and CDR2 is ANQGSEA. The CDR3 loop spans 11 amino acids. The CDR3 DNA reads TGCAGCGTTGCGAGCGGGGGATCCTATCGTTTT. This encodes CSVASGGSYRF.

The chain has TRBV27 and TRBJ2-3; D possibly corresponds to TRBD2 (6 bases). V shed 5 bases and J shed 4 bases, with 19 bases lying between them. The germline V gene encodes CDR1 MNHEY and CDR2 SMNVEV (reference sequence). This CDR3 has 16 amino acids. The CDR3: CASSPDSPWGADTQYF. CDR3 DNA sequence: TGTGCCAGCAGTCCCGACTCGCCGTGGGGGGCAGATACGCAGTATTTT.

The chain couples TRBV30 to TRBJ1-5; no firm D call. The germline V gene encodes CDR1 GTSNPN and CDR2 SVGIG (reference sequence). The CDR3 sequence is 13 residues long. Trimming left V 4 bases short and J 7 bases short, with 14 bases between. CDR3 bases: TGTGCCTGGACCCCGAGTGAAGGCCAGCCCCAGCATTTT. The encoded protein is CAWTPSEGQPQHF.